Sequencing of this T cell receptor (beta chain) was carried out in a study of T cell responses to AZD1222 COVID-19 vaccine. Findings and limits, study-wide: There were repertoire samples only from the period after the peak T cell response. Clonal diversity was possibly underestimated, and white British individuals and females predominated among donors. Spike-specific TCR breadth and depth grew following two AZD1222 doses.

V was cut by 5 bases and J by 0 bases, with 19 bases left in between. Germline V lookup: CDR1 LNHDA, CDR2 SQIVND (reference sequence). The length of the CDR3 is 17 residues. Pooling of second doses given at about 4 or about 12 weeks was done. The count of this clone is one. The antigen is not known. Libraries were prepared by immunoSEQ multiplex PCR; TCRdb keeps only in-frame clonotypes and omits some of them. The sample lists around 45,000 clones; about 90% were seen once. The TCR originated in an adult who received the AZD1222 COVID-19 vaccine. The chain couples TRBV19 to TRBJ1-1; D gene uncertain. This specimen consisted of peripheral blood, obtained 28 days after the second AZD1222 dose. The CDR3 nucleotides read TGTGCCAGTAGTGTGCGGATGACGGGTAACTTGAACACTGAAGCTTTCTTT. It specifies CASSVRMTGNLNTEAFF.